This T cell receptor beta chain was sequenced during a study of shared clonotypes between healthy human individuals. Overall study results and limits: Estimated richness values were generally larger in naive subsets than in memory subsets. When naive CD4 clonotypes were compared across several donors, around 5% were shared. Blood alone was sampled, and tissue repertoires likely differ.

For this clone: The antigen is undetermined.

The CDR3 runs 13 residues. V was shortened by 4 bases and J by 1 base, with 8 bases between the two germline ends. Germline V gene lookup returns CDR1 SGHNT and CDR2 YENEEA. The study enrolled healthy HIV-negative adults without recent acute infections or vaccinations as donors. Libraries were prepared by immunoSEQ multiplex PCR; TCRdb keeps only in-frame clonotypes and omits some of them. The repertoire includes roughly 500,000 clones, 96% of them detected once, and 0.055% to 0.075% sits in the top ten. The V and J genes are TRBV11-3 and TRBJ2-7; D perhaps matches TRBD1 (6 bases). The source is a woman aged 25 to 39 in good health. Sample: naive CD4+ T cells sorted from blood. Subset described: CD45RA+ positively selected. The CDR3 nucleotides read TGTGCCAGCAGCTACGGACAGTCCTACGAGCAGTACTTC. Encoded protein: CASSYGQSYEQYF.